The entry below gives a single TCR beta chain sequence along with its context. Its specificity is unknown. Germline V CDR1 and CDR2: MDHEN, SYDVKM. With 4 bases removed from V and 4 bases from J, the gap between germline ends came to 8 bases. The CDR3 covers 12 residues. The data were taken from a study of T cell responses to AZD1222 COVID-19 vaccine. Assay: immunoSEQ multiplex PCR; the TCRdb copy retains only in-frame clones and omits some. The table lists more than 95,000 clones, around 88% of them singletons, with 6.5% to 8% in the top ten. The study's findings and limits: Spike-specific TCR depth and breadth grew after two AZD1222 doses. Females outnumbered males among donors, who were mostly white British; clonal diversity was possibly underestimated. At baseline, seropositivity was found in only six AZD1222 recipients.

This TCR was sampled from an adult in good health. Material: peripheral blood, obtained on day 0 of AZD1222 vaccination. This chain connects TRBV28 to TRBJ2-7, with D perhaps matching TRBD2 (5 bases). The CDR3 DNA reads TGTGCCAGCAGTTCCCCGGGATACGAGCAGTACTTC. Translation gives CASSSPGYEQYF.